Each of the 19 T cell receptor beta chains below was sequenced from the same sample in a study of T cell repertoires in cytomegalovirus infection. Antigens for these TCRs are unknown. TCRdb used MiXCR to reprocess the reads, holding one entry per CDR3 protein. The sample consists of 750,000 to 900,000 distinct CDR3 sequences, under 35% of them appearing once. Sequenced here: cultured CD8+ T cells from PBMCs, sampled from culture after CMV antigen stimulation. These receptor sequences come from a human donor in good health (CMV status not recorded). Some clones in this sample may be carry-over from other donors' samples.

This chain connects TRBV7-9 to TRBJ1-1, with D hard to call. Germline CDR1 reads SEHNR; CDR2 reads FQNEAQ (reference sequence). Trimming left V 2 bases short and J 5 bases short, with 12 bases between. This CDR3 is built from 14 residues. The CDR3 nucleotides read TGTGCCAGCAGCTTAAATAAACTTAGTACTGAAGCTTTCTTT. This gives the protein CASSLNKLSTEAFF.

The chain couples TRBV12-3 or TRBV12-4 to TRBJ1-1; 9 bases are a match to TRBD1. After removal of 3 bases from V and 0 bases from J, the junction contained 11 bases not matched to a gene. The CDR3 spans 18 residues. Written as DNA, the CDR3 is TGTGCCAGCAGTTTCGGGGACAGGGTTCTTTTTATGAACACTGAAGCTTTCTTT. Translation: CASSFGDRVLFMNTEAFF.

A word on this clonotype: A read error may account for a junction end that differs from germline. The CDR3 protein is CASSQDLGSERFF. For the CDR3, the DNA is TGCGCCAGCAGCCAAGATCTGGGGTCAGAGCGGTTCTTC. V and J are TRBV4-3 and TRBJ2-1; no clear D. Germline CDR1 and CDR2: LGHNA and YSLEER. The CDR3 covers 13 residues.

The table lists this clonotype with many counts. V is TRBV7-6 and J is TRBJ1-2; 9 nucleotides agree with TRBD1. The germline CDR1 and CDR2 sequences are SGHVS and FNYEAQ. The length of the CDR3 is 15 residues. V gave up 5 bases and J gave up 3 bases; unmatched junction bases: 7. The CDR3: CASSPRTGGYYGYTF. As DNA, the CDR3 is TGTGCCAGCAGCCCTCGAACAGGGGGCTACTATGGCTACACCTTC.

Ten or more counts support this clonotype. The rearrangement joins TRBV24-1 to TRBJ2-3; 13 bases fit TRBD2. Germline V CDR1 and CDR2: KGHDR, SFDVKD. The CDR3 has 18 amino acids. Unmatched junction bases numbered 6, after V lost 1 base and J lost 3 bases. The CDR3 spells CATSDFHTSGGATDTQYF. DNA for the CDR3: TGTGCCACCAGTGATTTCCATACTAGCGGGGGGGCAACAGATACGCAGTATTTT.

This rearrangement joins TRBV18 to TRBJ1-5; 8 nucleotides match TRBD1. Trimming took 2 bases from V and 5 from J; bases not matched to a gene: 11. The germline gives CDR1 KGHSH, CDR2 LQKENI. CDR3 length: 17 residues. Here the CDR3 reads CASSPYFVGQADQPQHF. The DNA of the CDR3 is TGTGCCAGCTCACCATACTTTGTGGGACAGGCGGATCAGCCCCAGCATTTT.

The chain carries TRBV5-4 and TRBJ2-2; tentatively, D is TRBD2 (5 bases). The germline V and J ends were trimmed by 0 bases and 4 bases, with 13 bases remaining between them. Germline lookup yields CDR1 SGHNT and CDR2 YYREEE (reference sequence). The CDR3 covers 16 residues. The CDR3 region is CASSLEEALSTGELFF. For the CDR3, the DNA is TGTGCCAGCAGCTTGGAGGAGGCTTTGAGCACCGGGGAGCTGTTTTTT.

The chain carries TRBV5-6 and TRBJ1-2, with 7 nucleotides matching TRBD1. V shed 4 bases, J shed 0 bases, and the junction held 12 bases outside the gene matches. Germline assignment: CDR1 SGHDT and CDR2 YYEEEE. CDR3 length: 17 amino acids. In DNA form, the CDR3 reads TGTGCCAGCAGCCCCCTTCGACAGGGACCTACTAACTATGGCTACACCTTC. Residues: CASSPLRQGPTNYGYTF.

V and J are TRBV19 and TRBJ2-2, with D maybe TRBD2 (5 bases). The germline CDR1 and CDR2 sequences are LNHDA and SQIVND (reference sequence). Trimming removed 7 bases at V and 3 bases at J, with 15 bases between. The CDR3 length is 15 residues. The CDR3 nucleotides read TGTGCCAGTAATCACGGGGAGTTTTACACCGGGGAGCTGTTTTTT. This codes for CASNHGEFYTGELFF.

This clonotype was found a few times. Just one base apart from a much larger clone, this may be a read error. This chain joins TRBV7-3 and TRBJ1-1; TRBD1 is a possible D gene (6 bases). V lost 3 bases to trimming and J lost 4 bases, with 9 bases between them. The CDR3 extends over 13 amino acids. The germline gives CDR1 SGHTA, CDR2 FQGTGA. CDR3 sequence reads: CASSFGQSTEAFF. CDR3 nucleotide sequence: TGTGCCAGCAGCTTCGGACAGAGCACTGAAGCTTTCTTT.

This clonotype was seen only a few times. The rearrangement links TRBV29-1 to TRBJ1-3, with 9 nucleotides matching TRBD1. The CDR3 has 14 residues. CDR1 and CDR2 from the germline V gene are SQVTM and ANQGSEA. Unmatched junction bases numbered 3, after V lost 4 bases and J lost 2 bases. The CDR3 is CSVARQGAGNTIYF. CDR3 nucleotides: TGCAGCGTTGCGAGACAGGGGGCTGGAAACACCATATATTTT.

This clonotype was detected a few times. V is TRBV6-2 or TRBV6-3 and J is TRBJ1-1; D is uncertain. Germline loops: CDR1 MNHEY, CDR2 SVGEGT. CDR3 length: 13 residues. The ends were cut back, 3 bases at V and 3 bases at J, with 8 bases in the middle. CDR3 amino acids: CASSYRWDTEAFF. As DNA, the CDR3 is TGTGCCAGCAGTTATAGGTGGGACACTGAAGCTTTCTTT.

V gene TRBV15 combines with J gene TRBJ1-5, with no clear D. From germline, CDR1 is LNHNV and CDR2 YYDKDF (reference sequence). Trimming took 4 bases from V and 1 from J, leaving 11 bases between them. This CDR3 contains 15 residues. The CDR3 DNA follows: TGTGCCACCAGCACAGTGGCAGACAGCAATCAGCCCCAGCATTTT. Amino acids: CATSTVADSNQPQHF.

This clonotype showed up just a few times. The chain has TRBV19 and TRBJ2-2; no firm D call. V was clipped by 5 bases and J by 6 bases, with 13 bases between them. Germline-derived CDR1 and CDR2 are LNHDA and SQIVND (reference sequence). The CDR3 extends over 14 amino acids. CDR3 nucleotides: TGTGCCAGTAGTCCGACTTCGATGCCCGGGGAGCTGTTTTTT. Residues: CASSPTSMPGELFF.

This clonotype was detected only a few times. This sequence joins TRBV4-3 and TRBJ2-1; 7 nucleotides line up with TRBD2. The J segment lost 2 bases and the V segment lost 4 bases, leaving 17 bases of the junction unmatched. The CDR3 spans 19 residues. Germline CDR1 and CDR2: LGHNA and YSLEER. CDR3 DNA sequence: TGCGCCAGCAGCCTCACCGGGACCCGGCGGCTAGCGGCCTACAATGAGCAGTTCTTC. Encoded protein: CASSLTGTRRLAAYNEQFF.

This clonotype came up a few times. V and J are TRBV7-3 and TRBJ2-1; either TRBD1 or TRBD2 may supply D (5 bases each). Germline-derived CDR1 and CDR2 are SGHTA and FQGTGA. This CDR3 has 15 amino acids. The V gene lost 4 bases and the J gene lost 4 bases, with 14 bases spanning the gap. CDR3 DNA: TGTGCCAGCAGCTGGGGGACGGCGTCTTACAATGAGCAGTTCTTC. This sequence encodes CASSWGTASYNEQFF.

This clonotype was seen more than once but under ten times. The chain joins TRBV27 to TRBJ1-6; the D gene is possibly TRBD1 (5 bases). Germline CDR1 and CDR2: MNHEY and SMNVEV (reference sequence). Trimming took 4 bases from V and 9 from J, leaving 16 bases between them. CDR3 length: 15 amino acids. The CDR3 here is CASSYVGVTGSPLHF. CDR3 nucleotide sequence: TGTGCCAGCAGTTATGTCGGGGTAACAGGTTCACCCCTCCACTTT.

This clonotype has only a few counts. CDR3 region: CASLEGNEQYF. The CDR3 DNA sequence: TGTGCCAGCCTTGAGGGTAACGAGCAGTACTTC. V usage is TRBV6-5 and J usage is TRBJ2-7; weak D call: TRBD2 (5 bases). Germline lookup yields CDR1 MNHEY and CDR2 SVGAGI. V shed 8 bases and J shed 5 bases, with 10 bases lying between them. The CDR3 has 11 amino acids.

This chain links TRBV24-1 with TRBJ2-1, with D perhaps matching TRBD2 (6 bases). This CDR3 comprises 12 residues. Looked up from germline, CDR1 is KGHDR and CDR2 is SFDVKD. The V and J ends lost 5 bases and 7 bases respectively, with 8 bases between them. DNA for the CDR3: TGTGCCACCAGTGGCGGGACTAATGAGCAGTTCTTC. Encoded protein: CATSGGTNEQFF.